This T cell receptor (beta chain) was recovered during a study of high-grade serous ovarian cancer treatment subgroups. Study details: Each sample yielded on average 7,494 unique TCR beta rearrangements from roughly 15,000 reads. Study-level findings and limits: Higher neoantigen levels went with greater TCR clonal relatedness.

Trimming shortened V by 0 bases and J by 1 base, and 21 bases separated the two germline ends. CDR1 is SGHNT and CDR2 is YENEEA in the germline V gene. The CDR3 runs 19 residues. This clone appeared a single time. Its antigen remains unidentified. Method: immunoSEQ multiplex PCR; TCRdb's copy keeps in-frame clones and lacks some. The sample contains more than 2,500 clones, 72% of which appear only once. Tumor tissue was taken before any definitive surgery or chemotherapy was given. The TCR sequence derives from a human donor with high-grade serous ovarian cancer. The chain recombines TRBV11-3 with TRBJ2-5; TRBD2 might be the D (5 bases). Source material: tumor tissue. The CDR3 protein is CASSLDPFNRGGVQETQYF. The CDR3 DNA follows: TGTGCCAGCAGCTTAGACCCTTTTAATCGGGGTGGAGTCCAAGAGACCCAGTACTTC.